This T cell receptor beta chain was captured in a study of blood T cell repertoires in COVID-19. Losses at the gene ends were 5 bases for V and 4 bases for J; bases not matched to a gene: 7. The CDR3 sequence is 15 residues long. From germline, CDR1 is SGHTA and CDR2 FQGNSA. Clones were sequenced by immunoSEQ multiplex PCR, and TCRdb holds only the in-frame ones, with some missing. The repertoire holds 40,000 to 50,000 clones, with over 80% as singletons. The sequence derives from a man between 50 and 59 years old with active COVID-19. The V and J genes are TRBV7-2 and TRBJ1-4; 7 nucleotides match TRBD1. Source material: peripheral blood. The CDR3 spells CASSQQGSHNEKLFF. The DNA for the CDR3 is TGTGCCAGCAGCCAACAGGGGAGCCATAATGAAAAACTGTTTTTT.